This is a list of T cell receptor beta chains from one sample in a study of blood T cell repertoires in COVID-19. Profiling relied on immunoSEQ multiplex PCR, and the TCRdb table lists in-frame clones only, not all of them. The table lists roughly 88,000 clones, around 90% of them singletons, with about 16% in the top ten. Sequenced sample: peripheral blood. These receptors were collected from a woman aged 55-70 years with COVID-19, enrolled during active disease. The CDR3 runs from the conserved cysteine through the conserved F or W. The order of the fields is clone size, D gene, J gene, V gene, CDR3 DNA, CDR3 protein. A D gene is named only where the DNA matches it firmly. Some rows have no size entry. The others give once, few or many, or a class for an expanded clone.

size: -
D: TRBD2
J: TRBJ2-7
V: TRBV24-1
DNA: TGTGCCACCAGTGCCGGGACTAGCGGTTCTTACGAGCAGTACTTC
CDR3: CATSAGTSGSYEQYF

size: once
D: TRBD2
J: TRBJ2-6
V: TRBV5-1
DNA: TGCGCCAGCATGGTCCTAGCGGGAGCTTCTGGGGCCAACGTCCTGACTTTC
CDR3: CASMVLAGASGANVLTF

size: -
D: TRBD1
J: TRBJ2-3
V: TRBV5-5
DNA: TGTGCCAGCAGCCCACAGGGGGATACGCAGTATTTT
CDR3: CASSPQGDTQYF

size: -
D: TRBD1
J: TRBJ1-2
V: TRBV3-1/TRBV3-2
DNA: TGTGCCAGCAGCCAAGGGCGACAGGGGGACTATGGCTACACCTTC
CDR3: CASSQGRQGDYGYTF

size: -
D: TRBD2
J: TRBJ2-1
V: TRBV6-4
DNA: TGTGCCAGCAGTGAGACTAGCGGGGGCAATGAGCAGTTCTTC
CDR3: CASSETSGGNEQFF

size: -
D: TRBD2
J: TRBJ2-3
V: TRBV9
DNA: TGTGCCAGCAGCGGCTGGGGGGGGACTAATTTGGGTTACACAGATACGCAGTATTTT
CDR3: CASSGWGGTNLGYTDTQYF

size: -
D: -
J: TRBJ1-2
V: TRBV6-5
DNA: TGTGCCAGCATCGAAGACAGGACGAGCTATGGCTACACCTTC
CDR3: CASIEDRTSYGYTF

size: -
D: -
J: TRBJ1-3
V: TRBV2
DNA: TGTGCCAGCAGTGAATCGGGGGGGCCCGGAAACACCATATATTTT
CDR3: CASSESGGPGNTIYF

size: -
D: -
J: TRBJ2-2
V: TRBV18
DNA: TGTGCCAGCTCACCAGGGAGCGGGGAGCTGTTTTTT
CDR3: CASSPGSGELFF

size: -
D: -
J: TRBJ2-2
V: TRBV5-4
DNA: TGTGCCAGCAGCTTGGAATCGCGGGCGGGCGGCACCGGGGAGCTGTTTTTT
CDR3: CASSLESRAGGTGELFF

size: -
D: -
J: TRBJ1-5
V: TRBV20-1
DNA: TGCAGTGCTAGTGCGCAAGGAGGTCAGCCCCAGCATTTT
CDR3: CSASAQGGQPQHF

size: few
D: -
J: TRBJ2-7
V: TRBV12-5
DNA: TGTGCTAGTGGTTCCCCCGGGTCATTACGGGAGCAGTACTTC
CDR3: CASGSPGSLREQYF

size: -
D: TRBD1
J: TRBJ1-2
V: TRBV6-5
DNA: TGTGCCAGCAGTACGGGACAGGGGAACTATGGCTACACCTTC
CDR3: CASSTGQGNYGYTF

size: once
D: -
J: TRBJ1-4
V: TRBV28
DNA: TGTGCCAGCAGTTCAGTGGCGGCGGGAGTTGAAAAACTGTTTTTT
CDR3: CASSSVAAGVEKLFF

size: -
D: TRBD1
J: TRBJ1-2
V: TRBV6-1
DNA: TGTGCCAGCAGTGAACTTTGGGGACAGATGGCCGTAAGCTATGGCTACACCTTC
CDR3: CASSELWGQMAVSYGYTF

size: -
D: -
J: TRBJ1-2
V: TRBV6-5
DNA: TGTGCCAGCAGTCGGAACCAGGGATTTGGCTACACCTTC
CDR3: CASSRNQGFGYTF

size: -
D: -
J: TRBJ1-5
V: TRBV27
DNA: TGTGCCAGCAGTTTTGGGGGCTCAGTCAATCAGCCCCAGCATTTT
CDR3: CASSFGGSVNQPQHF

size: -
D: TRBD1
J: TRBJ1-2
V: TRBV28
DNA: TGTGCCAGCAGTCCGATGACAGGGCACTATGGCTACACCTTC
CDR3: CASSPMTGHYGYTF

size: -
D: -
J: TRBJ2-4
V: TRBV4-3
DNA: TGCGCCAGCAGCCAAGCGCCAGGGATAGCCAAAAACATTCAGTACTTC
CDR3: CASSQAPGIAKNIQYF

size: -
D: -
J: TRBJ1-1
V: TRBV11-2
DNA: TGTGCCAGCCATCGACAGTCACGGGGGGACACTGAAGCTTTCTTT
CDR3: CASHRQSRGDTEAFF

size: once
D: TRBD1
J: TRBJ2-5
V: TRBV24-1
DNA: TGTGCCACCAGCCCCGGGACAGGGGGGGTCCAAGAGACCCAGTACTTC
CDR3: CATSPGTGGVQETQYF

size: -
D: -
J: TRBJ2-7
V: TRBV3-1/TRBV3-2
DNA: TGTGCCAGCAGCCCCCGCCGGGGAAAAAGCTCCTACGAGCAGTACTTC
CDR3: CASSPRRGKSSYEQYF

size: -
D: -
J: TRBJ1-1
V: TRBV7-9
DNA: TGTGCCAGCAGCTTAGACTGGGCCACTGAAGCTTTCTTT
CDR3: CASSLDWATEAFF

size: -
D: TRBD2
J: TRBJ2-2
V: TRBV5-4
DNA: TGTGCCAGCAGAGCTGGACTAGTCATCGGGGAGCTGTTTTTT
CDR3: CASRAGLVIGELFF

size: -
D: TRBD2
J: TRBJ2-3
V: TRBV2
DNA: TGTGCCAGCAGCCCCCCCCTGGCGGGGGGCCCTAGCACAGATACGCAGTATTTT
CDR3: CASSPPLAGGPSTDTQYF

size: few
D: TRBD1
J: TRBJ2-5
V: TRBV10-3
DNA: TGTGCCACCAGGGACAGCCTGAGCCAAGAGACCCAGTACTTC
CDR3: CATRDSLSQETQYF

size: -
D: -
J: TRBJ2-5
V: TRBV11-2
DNA: TGTGCCAGCAGCTCGAGTGACGGGGTAGGGGAGACCCAGTACTTC
CDR3: CASSSSDGVGETQYF

size: -
D: -
J: TRBJ1-2
V: TRBV5-1
DNA: TGCGCCAGCAGCTTGGGGGAGGGGTATGGCTACACCTTC
CDR3: CASSLGEGYGYTF

size: -
D: TRBD2
J: TRBJ2-5
V: TRBV10-2
DNA: TGCGCCAGCAGTGAGTGGGGACTAGCGCAAGAGACCCAGTACTTC
CDR3: CASSEWGLAQETQYF

size: once
D: TRBD1
J: TRBJ2-7
V: TRBV5-1
DNA: TGCGCCAGCAGCTTCTCCGGGACAGCAAGCTCCTACGAGCAGTACTTC
CDR3: CASSFSGTASSYEQYF

size: -
D: TRBD1
J: TRBJ1-4
V: TRBV5-1
DNA: TGCGCCAGCAGCTTGGACAGGGGGAATGAAAAACTGTTTTTT
CDR3: CASSLDRGNEKLFF

size: -
D: -
J: TRBJ1-5
V: TRBV27
DNA: TGTGCCAGCAGCCAAAAAACTGACAGGCTAAATCAGCCCCAGCATTTT
CDR3: CASSQKTDRLNQPQHF

size: -
D: -
J: TRBJ1-5
V: TRBV6-1
DNA: TGTGCCAGCAGTGAATATCGGGTTAGCAATCAGCCCCAGCATTTT
CDR3: CASSEYRVSNQPQHF

size: -
D: -
J: TRBJ1-2
V: TRBV4-3
DNA: TGCGCCAGCAGCCAACGATTCAGCTATGGCTACACCTTC
CDR3: CASSQRFSYGYTF

size: -
D: -
J: TRBJ2-1
V: TRBV28
DNA: TGTGCCAGCAGCTGGTTAGGGGGGGCAACCTACAATGAGCAGTTCTTC
CDR3: CASSWLGGATYNEQFF

size: -
D: -
J: TRBJ2-1
V: TRBV15
DNA: TGTGCCACCAGCAGATCGGCGCGGTTACCATACAATGAGCAGTTCTTC
CDR3: CATSRSARLPYNEQFF

size: -
D: TRBD1
J: TRBJ1-6
V: TRBV7-8
DNA: TGTGCCAGCAGCTTGGCTGTGGACAGGGTCGTTCTCCTCCACTTT
CDR3: CASSLAVDRVVLLHF

size: -
D: TRBD2
J: TRBJ2-3
V: TRBV2
DNA: TGTGCCAGCAGTGGGGCGGGGGGTACAGATACGCAGTATTTT
CDR3: CASSGAGGTDTQYF

size: -
D: -
J: TRBJ1-5
V: TRBV6-1
DNA: TGTGCCAGCAGTGCACTTCTAGGGGATTTTTCGGACGAGCCTAGGCCCCAGCATTTT
CDR3: CASSALLGDFSDEPRPQHF

size: -
D: -
J: TRBJ2-1
V: TRBV19
DNA: TGTGCCAGTCCACTGAGGGGGAGCCTTTACAATGAGCAGTTCTTC
CDR3: CASPLRGSLYNEQFF

size: -
D: TRBD1
J: TRBJ2-7
V: TRBV19
DNA: TGTGCCAGTAGCCCCGACAGGGGCCGCATCCCTCTCTACGAGCAGTACTTC
CDR3: CASSPDRGRIPLYEQYF

size: -
D: TRBD1
J: TRBJ2-7
V: TRBV6-2/TRBV6-3
DNA: TGTGCCAGCAGTTATCAGGGGGTGGACGAGCAGTACTTC
CDR3: CASSYQGVDEQYF

size: -
D: TRBD1
J: TRBJ1-1
V: TRBV19
DNA: TGTGCCAGTAGTATAGTGACAGGGGGCCTGAACACTGAAGCTTTCTTT
CDR3: CASSIVTGGLNTEAFF

size: -
D: -
J: TRBJ1-5
V: TRBV28
DNA: TGTGCCAGCAGTTCCCGGGGCCAGCATTTT
CDR3: CASSSRGQHF

size: -
D: -
J: TRBJ2-4
V: TRBV7-2
DNA: TGTGCCAGCAGCTTAGGGCAGGAAAACATTCAGTACTTC
CDR3: CASSLGQENIQYF

size: -
D: -
J: TRBJ1-6
V: TRBV11-2
DNA: TGTGCCAGCAGCTTAGAGGGCAGTTATAATTCACCCCTCCACTTT
CDR3: CASSLEGSYNSPLHF